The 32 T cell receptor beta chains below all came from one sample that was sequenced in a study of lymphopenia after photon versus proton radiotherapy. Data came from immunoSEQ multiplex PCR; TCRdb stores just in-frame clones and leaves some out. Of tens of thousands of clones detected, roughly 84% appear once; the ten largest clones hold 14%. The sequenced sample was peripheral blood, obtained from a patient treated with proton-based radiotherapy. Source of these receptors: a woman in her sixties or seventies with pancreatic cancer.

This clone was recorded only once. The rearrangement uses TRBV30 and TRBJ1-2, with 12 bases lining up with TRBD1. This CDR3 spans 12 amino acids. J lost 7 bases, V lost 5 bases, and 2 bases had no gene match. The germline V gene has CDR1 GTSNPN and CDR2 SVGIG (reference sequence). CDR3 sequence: CAWGTGGGGYTF. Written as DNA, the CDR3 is TGTGCCTGGGGGACAGGGGGCGGTGGCTACACCTTC.

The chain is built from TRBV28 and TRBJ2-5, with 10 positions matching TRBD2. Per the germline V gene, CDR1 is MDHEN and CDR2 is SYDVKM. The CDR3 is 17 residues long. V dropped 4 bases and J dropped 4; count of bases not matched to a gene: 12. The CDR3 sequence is CASSSRAGGIYLETQYF. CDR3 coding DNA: TGTGCCAGCAGTTCAAGAGCGGGAGGGATCTATCTAGAGACCCAGTACTTC.

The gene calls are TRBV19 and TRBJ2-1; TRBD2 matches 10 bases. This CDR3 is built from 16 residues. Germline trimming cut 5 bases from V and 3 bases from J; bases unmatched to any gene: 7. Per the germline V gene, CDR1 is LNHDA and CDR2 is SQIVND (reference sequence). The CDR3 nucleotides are TGTGCCAGTAGTGCGTACTCTAGCGGGAGCTACAATGAGCAGTTCTTC. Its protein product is CASSAYSSGSYNEQFF.

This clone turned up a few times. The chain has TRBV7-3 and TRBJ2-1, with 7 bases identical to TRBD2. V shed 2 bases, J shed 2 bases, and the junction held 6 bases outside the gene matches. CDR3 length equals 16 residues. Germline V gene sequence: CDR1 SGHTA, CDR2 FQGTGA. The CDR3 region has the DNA TGTGCCAGCAGCTTACGGGGCGGGAGTACCTACAATGAGCAGTTCTTC. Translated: CASSLRGGSTYNEQFF.

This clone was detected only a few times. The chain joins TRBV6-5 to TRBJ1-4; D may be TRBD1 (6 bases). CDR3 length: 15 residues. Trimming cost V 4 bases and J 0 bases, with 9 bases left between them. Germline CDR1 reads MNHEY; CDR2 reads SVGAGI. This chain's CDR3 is CASSSGDATNEKLFF. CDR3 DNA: TGTGCCAGCAGTTCAGGGGATGCAACTAATGAAAAACTGTTTTTT.

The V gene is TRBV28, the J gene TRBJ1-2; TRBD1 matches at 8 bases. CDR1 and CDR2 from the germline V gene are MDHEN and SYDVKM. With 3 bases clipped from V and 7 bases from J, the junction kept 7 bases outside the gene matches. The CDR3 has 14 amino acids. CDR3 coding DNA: TGTGCCAGCAGTTTTCGGGGCACAGGGGGTGGCTACACCTTC. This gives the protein CASSFRGTGGGYTF.

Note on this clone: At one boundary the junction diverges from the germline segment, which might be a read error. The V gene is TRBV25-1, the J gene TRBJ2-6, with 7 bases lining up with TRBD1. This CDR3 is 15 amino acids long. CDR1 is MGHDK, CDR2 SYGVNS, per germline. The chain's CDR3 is CASSPPSGTAIVLTF. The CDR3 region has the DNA TGTGCCAGCAGCCCCCCCTCCGGGACAGCCATCGTCCTGACTTTC.

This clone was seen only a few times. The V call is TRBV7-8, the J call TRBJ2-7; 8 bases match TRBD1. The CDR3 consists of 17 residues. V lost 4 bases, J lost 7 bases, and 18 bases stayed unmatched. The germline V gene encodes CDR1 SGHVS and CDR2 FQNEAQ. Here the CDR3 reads CASSYAPQQGGLVEQYF. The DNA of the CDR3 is TGTGCCAGCAGCTACGCACCGCAACAGGGGGGACTCGTAGAGCAGTACTTC.

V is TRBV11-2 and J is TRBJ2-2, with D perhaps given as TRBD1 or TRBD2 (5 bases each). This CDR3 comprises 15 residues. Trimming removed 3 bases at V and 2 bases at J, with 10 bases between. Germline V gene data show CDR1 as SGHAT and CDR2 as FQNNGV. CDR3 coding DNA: TGTGCCAGCAGCTTCGTGGGGACCAACACCGGGGAGCTGTTTTTT. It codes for CASSFVGTNTGELFF.

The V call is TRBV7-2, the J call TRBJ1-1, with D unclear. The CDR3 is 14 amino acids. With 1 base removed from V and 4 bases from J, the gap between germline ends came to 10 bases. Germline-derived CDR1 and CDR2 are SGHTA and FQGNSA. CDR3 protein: CASSLGPLATEAFF. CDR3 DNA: TGTGCCAGCAGCTTAGGACCCCTCGCCACTGAAGCTTTCTTT.

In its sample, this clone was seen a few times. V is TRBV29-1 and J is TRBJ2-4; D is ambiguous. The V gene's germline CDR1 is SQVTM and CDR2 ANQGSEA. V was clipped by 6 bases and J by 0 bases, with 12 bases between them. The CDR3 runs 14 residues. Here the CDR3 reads CSVRGTLAKNIQYF. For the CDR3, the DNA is TGCAGCGTCCGTGGAACTCTAGCCAAAAACATTCAGTACTTC. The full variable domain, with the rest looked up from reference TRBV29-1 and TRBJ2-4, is SAVISQKPSRDICQRGTSLTIQCQVDSQVTMMFWYRQQPGQSLTLIATANQGSEATYESGFVIDKFPISRPNLTFSTLTVSNMSPEDSSIYLCSVRGTLAKNIQYFGAGTRLSVL.

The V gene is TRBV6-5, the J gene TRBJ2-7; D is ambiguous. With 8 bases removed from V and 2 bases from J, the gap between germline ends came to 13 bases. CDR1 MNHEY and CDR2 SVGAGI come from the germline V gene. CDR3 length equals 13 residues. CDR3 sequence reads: CASYPGTTYEQYF. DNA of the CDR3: TGTGCCAGCTACCCGGGCACAACCTACGAGCAGTACTTC.

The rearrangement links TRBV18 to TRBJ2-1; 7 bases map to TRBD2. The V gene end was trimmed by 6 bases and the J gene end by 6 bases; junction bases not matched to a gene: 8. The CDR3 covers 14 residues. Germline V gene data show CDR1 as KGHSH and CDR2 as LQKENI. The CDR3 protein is CASSPATSLNEQFF. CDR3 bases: TGTGCCAGCTCCCCAGCGACTAGCCTCAATGAGCAGTTCTTC.

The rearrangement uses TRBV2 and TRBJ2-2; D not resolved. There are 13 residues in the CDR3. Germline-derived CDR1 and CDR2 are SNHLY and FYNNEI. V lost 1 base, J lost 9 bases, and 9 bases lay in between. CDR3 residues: CASSEEFPRELFF. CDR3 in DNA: TGTGCCAGCAGTGAAGAGTTTCCGAGGGAGCTGTTTTTT.

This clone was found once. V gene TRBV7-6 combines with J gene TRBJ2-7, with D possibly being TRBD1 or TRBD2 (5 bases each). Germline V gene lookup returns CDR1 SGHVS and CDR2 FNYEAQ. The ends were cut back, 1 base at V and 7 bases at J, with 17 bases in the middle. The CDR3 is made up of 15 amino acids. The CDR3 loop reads CASSLGAGAGFEQYF. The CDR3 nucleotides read TGTGCCAGCAGCTTAGGGGCCGGGGCAGGGTTTGAGCAGTACTTC.

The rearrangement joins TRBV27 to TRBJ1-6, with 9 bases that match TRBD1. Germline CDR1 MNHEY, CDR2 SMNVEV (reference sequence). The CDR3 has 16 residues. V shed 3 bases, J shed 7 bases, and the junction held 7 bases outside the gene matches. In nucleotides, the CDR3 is TGTGCCAGCAGTTTCCTGACAGGGGGTGAAAATTCACCCCTCCACTTT. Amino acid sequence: CASSFLTGGENSPLHF.

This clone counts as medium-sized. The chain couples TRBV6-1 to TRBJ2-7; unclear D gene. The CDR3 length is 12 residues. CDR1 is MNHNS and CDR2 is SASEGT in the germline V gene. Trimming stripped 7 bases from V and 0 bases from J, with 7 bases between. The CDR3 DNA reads TGTGCCAGCACTTGGGTCTCCTACGAGCAGTACTTC. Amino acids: CASTWVSYEQYF.

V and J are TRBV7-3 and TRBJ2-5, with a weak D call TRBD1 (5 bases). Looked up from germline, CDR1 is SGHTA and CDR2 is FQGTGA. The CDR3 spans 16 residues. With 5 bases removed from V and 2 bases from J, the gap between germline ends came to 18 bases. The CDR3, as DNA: TGTGCCAGCAGCCCTGGGGCAGGCCGATTACAAGAGACCCAGTACTTC. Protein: CASSPGAGRLQETQYF.

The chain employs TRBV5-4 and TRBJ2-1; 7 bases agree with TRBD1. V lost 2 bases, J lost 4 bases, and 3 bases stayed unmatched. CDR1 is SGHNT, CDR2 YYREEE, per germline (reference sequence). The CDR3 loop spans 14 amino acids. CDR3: CASSLRGQYNEQFF. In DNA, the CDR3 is TGTGCCAGCAGCTTAAGGGGGCAATACAATGAGCAGTTCTTC.

As DNA, the CDR3 is TGTGCCAGCAGCGGACTACCACGGAGACCATCCTACAATGAGCAGTTCTTC. It is translated as CASSGLPRRPSYNEQFF. This chain joins TRBV14 and TRBJ2-1, with D maybe TRBD2 (6 bases). V lost 5 bases to trimming and J lost 1 base, with 18 bases between them. The CDR3 is 17 residues long. Germline values: CDR1 SGHDN, CDR2 FVKESK.

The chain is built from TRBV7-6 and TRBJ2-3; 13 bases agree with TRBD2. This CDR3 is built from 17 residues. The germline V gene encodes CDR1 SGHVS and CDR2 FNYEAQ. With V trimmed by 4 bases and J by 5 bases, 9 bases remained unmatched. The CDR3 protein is CASSSTTSGRSGDTQYF. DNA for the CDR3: TGTGCCAGCAGCTCCACGACTAGCGGGAGGTCAGGAGATACGCAGTATTTT.

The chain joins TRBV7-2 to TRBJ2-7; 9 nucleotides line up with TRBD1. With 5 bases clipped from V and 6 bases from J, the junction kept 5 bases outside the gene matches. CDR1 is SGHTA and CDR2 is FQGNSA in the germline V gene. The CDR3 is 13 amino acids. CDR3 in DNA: TGTGCCAGCAGCCGGGACAGGGTGAGCGAGCAGTACTTC. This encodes CASSRDRVSEQYF.

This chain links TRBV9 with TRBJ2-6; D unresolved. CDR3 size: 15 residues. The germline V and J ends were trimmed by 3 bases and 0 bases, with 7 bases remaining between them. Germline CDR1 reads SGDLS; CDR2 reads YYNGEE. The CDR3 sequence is CASSASASGANVLTF. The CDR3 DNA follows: TGTGCCAGCAGCGCGTCAGCCTCTGGGGCCAACGTCCTGACTTTC.

For the CDR3, the DNA is TGTGCCAGCAGCCCCGGGACAGGGACCGACCGAGGAAACATTCAGTACTTC. This codes for CASSPGTGTDRGNIQYF. The chain is built from TRBV5-5 and TRBJ2-4, with 9 bases that match TRBD1. There are 17 residues in the CDR3. Trimming cost V 4 bases and J 6 bases; bases outside gene matches: 14. Germline values: CDR1 SGHKS, CDR2 YYEKEE (reference sequence).

This CDR3 reads CASSYSSGGGYTF. In DNA form, the CDR3 reads TGTGCCAGCAGTTACTCCTCGGGTGGTGGCTACACCTTC. The chain employs TRBV6-5 and TRBJ1-2; D is uncertain. Germline V gene lookup returns CDR1 MNHEY and CDR2 SVGAGI. The CDR3 totals 13 residues. V lost 0 bases and J 7 bases, leaving 9 bases between the germline ends.

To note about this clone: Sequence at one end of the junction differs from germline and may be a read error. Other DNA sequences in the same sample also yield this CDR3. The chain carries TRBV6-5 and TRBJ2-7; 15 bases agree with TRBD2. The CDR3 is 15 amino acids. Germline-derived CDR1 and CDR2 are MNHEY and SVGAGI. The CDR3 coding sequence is TGTGCCAGCAGTTCCGGGACTAGCGGGAGGTCCGAGCAGTACTTT. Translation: CASSSGTSGRSEQYF.

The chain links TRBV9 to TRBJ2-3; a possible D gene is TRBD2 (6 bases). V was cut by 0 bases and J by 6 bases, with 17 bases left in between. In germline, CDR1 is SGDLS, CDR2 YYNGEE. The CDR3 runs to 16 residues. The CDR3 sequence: CASSVAQALAGDTQYF. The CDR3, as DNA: TGTGCCAGCAGCGTAGCACAGGCCCTTGCGGGGGATACGCAGTATTTT.

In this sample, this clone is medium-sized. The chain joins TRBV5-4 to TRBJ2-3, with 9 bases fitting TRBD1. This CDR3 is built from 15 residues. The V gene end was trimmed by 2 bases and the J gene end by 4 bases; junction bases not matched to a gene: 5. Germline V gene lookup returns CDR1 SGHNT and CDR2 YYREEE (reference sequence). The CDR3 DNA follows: TGTGCCAGCAGCTTAACAGGGGGCATGTCAGATACGCAGTATTTT. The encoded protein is CASSLTGGMSDTQYF.

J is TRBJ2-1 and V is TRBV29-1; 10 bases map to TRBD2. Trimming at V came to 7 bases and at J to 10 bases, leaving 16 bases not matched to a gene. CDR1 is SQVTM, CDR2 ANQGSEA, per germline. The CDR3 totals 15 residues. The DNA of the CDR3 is TGCAGCGGCCCAAGAGGTGGGACTAGCGACGGCGAGCAGTTCTTC. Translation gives CSGPRGGTSDGEQFF.

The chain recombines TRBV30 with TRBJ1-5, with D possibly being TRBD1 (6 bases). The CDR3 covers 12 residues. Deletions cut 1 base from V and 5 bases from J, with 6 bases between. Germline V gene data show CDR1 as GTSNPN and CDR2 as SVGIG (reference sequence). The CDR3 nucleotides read TGTGCCTGGAGTGACAGGGATCAGCCCCAGCATTTT. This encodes CAWSDRDQPQHF. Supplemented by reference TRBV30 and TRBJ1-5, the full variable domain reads SQTIHQWPATLVQPVGSPLSLECTVEGTSNPNLYWYRQAAGRGLQLLFYSVGIGQISSEVPQNLSASRPQDRQFILSSKKLLLSDSGFYLCAWSDRDQPQHFGDGTRLSIL.

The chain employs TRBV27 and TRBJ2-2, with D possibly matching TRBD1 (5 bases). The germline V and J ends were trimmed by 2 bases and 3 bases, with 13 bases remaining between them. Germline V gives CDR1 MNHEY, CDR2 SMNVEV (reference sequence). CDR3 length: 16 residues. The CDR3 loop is CASSLGFRVDTGELFF. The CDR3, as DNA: TGTGCCAGCAGTTTAGGGTTCAGGGTCGACACCGGGGAGCTGTTTTTT.

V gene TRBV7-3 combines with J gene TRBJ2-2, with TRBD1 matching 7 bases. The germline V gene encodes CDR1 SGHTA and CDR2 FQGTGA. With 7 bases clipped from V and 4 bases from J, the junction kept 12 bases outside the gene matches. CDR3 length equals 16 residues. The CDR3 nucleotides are TGTGCCAGCATCCTTCGGGGACAGCTCATCACCGGGGAGCTGTTTTTT. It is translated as CASILRGQLITGELFF.